The 3 T cell receptor beta chains below were found in one sample sequenced in a study of beta chain features in type 1 diabetes. Since all of the isolated RNA was reverse transcribed, expressed TCRB transcripts were what got sequenced. TCRdb's table, derived via immunoSEQ multiplex PCR, lists solely in-frame clones and lacks some. This table has under 350,000 clones, about 7.8% appearing once. The specimen sequenced was central memory CD4+ T cells from blood. These receptors were obtained from a woman younger than 35 in good health.

This clone came up many times. The CDR3 coding sequence is TGTGCCACCTCCGCCCGGCGCGACAATGAGCAGTTCTTC. It specifies CATSARRDNEQFF. The rearrangement links TRBV6-6 to TRBJ2-1; D gene unclear. V lost 10 bases to trimming and J lost 5 bases, with 15 bases between them. The CDR3 sequence is 13 residues long. Germline CDR1 is MNHNY and CDR2 is SVGAGI (reference sequence).

The rearrangement joins TRBV4-3 to TRBJ2-7; D is ambiguous. CDR1 is LGHNA and CDR2 is YSLEER in the germline V gene. CDR3 size: 14 residues. Trimming shortened V by 4 bases and J by 3 bases, and 13 bases separated the two germline ends. The CDR3 nucleotides are TGCGCCAGCAGCCCCGAATTTGCTGGCTACGAGCAGTACTTC. Translating gives CASSPEFAGYEQYF.

In this sample, this clone turned up a few times. V is TRBV7-6 and J is TRBJ1-3; tentative D call: TRBD1 (6 bases). The CDR3 is 16 residues long. Looked up from germline, CDR1 is SGHVS and CDR2 is FNYEAQ. Trimming pared 5 bases from V and 0 bases from J, leaving 14 bases between. The DNA of the CDR3 is TGTGCCAGCAGCCTTAGAAGAGGGGGCTCTGGAAACACCATATATTTT. The encoded protein is CASSLRRGGSGNTIYF.